This T cell receptor beta chain derives from a study of cytomegalovirus exposure and HLA in healthy donors. The donors were part of the 120-subject validation cohort, which stood apart from the 666-subject first cohort. Regarding the study as a whole: The authors enumerated over 150 TCR beta chains as linked to cytomegalovirus.

Sequenced by immunoSEQ multiplex PCR; TCRdb stores in-frame clones only, minus some. This sample has 200,000 to 250,000 clones, with 75% to 90% found just once. This clone turned up a few times. Antigen specificity is unknown. The sample consisted of PBMCs. This clonotype was obtained from a woman aged 25 to 39 in good health and CMV-seropositive.

CDR3 in amino acids: CASSVDRYGYTF. CDR3 DNA: TGTGCCAGCAGCGTGGATCGCTATGGCTACACCTTC. J is TRBJ1-2 and V is TRBV28, with D unresolved. The V gene's germline CDR1 is MDHEN and CDR2 SYDVKM. The germline V and J ends were trimmed by 6 bases and 4 bases, with 9 bases remaining between them. CDR3 length: 12 residues.